These 27 T cell receptor beta chains were sequenced from one sample in a study of beta chain features in type 1 diabetes (dated by TCRdb to 2016 to 2019). The research as a whole found: In all four CD4+ subsets, TCRB CDR3 length was moderately but significantly shorter in type 1 diabetes patients.

Libraries were made using the immunoSEQ multiplex PCR assay. The entire amount of isolated RNA was reverse transcribed using the High Capacity cDNA Reverse Transcription Kit, so the sequenced TCRB transcripts were expressed ones. The table comes from immuneACCESS by way of TCRdb, which keeps in-frame sequences with V and J called. Part of the clones is missing from these tables; in studies checked, under half for an unresolved V gene and the rest for unknown reasons. Here the sample has roughly 730,000 clones; around 15% occur a single time. The ten most abundant clones make up 0.022% of the sample. No antigens are known for them. Sequenced material: naive CD4+ T cells from blood. The cell subset or site label of this sample denotes: true naive CD4+ T cells. The source of these receptors is a man aged 18 to 30 with type 1 diabetes.

This clone was seen only a few times. V gene TRBV5-6 combines with J gene TRBJ2-5, with TRBD2 identical over 10 bases. The V gene end was trimmed by 4 bases and the J gene end by 5 bases; junction bases not matched to a gene: 8. The CDR3 is 15 amino acids. The V gene's germline CDR1 is SGHDT and CDR2 YYEEEE. DNA for the CDR3: TGTGCCAGCAGCCTAAGCGGGGGGGCCATTGAGACCCAGTACTTC. It encodes CASSLSGGAIETQYF.

With regard to this clone: Other DNA sequences in the same sample also yield this CDR3. V and J are TRBV2 and TRBJ2-5; D is perhaps TRBD2 (6 bases). Trimming removed 5 bases at V and 5 bases at J, with 6 bases between. The CDR3 has 11 residues. Germline V gene data show CDR1 as SNHLY and CDR2 as FYNNEI. The CDR3 DNA reads TGTGCCAGCAGTCGGGGGGAGACCCAGTACTTC. This translates into CASSRGETQYF.

The gene calls are TRBV5-1 and TRBJ2-7, with 8 bases matching TRBD2. V shed 2 bases, J shed 1 base, and the junction held 5 bases outside the gene matches. CDR3 size: 15 residues. Germline assignment: CDR1 SGHRS and CDR2 YFSETQ. This CDR3 is CASSFLAGPSYEQYF. Here the CDR3 DNA reads TGCGCCAGCAGCTTTCTAGCGGGCCCATCCTACGAGCAGTACTTC.

The table lists this clone with a few counts. This sequence joins TRBV5-1 and TRBJ2-5; no reliable D call. The CDR3 consists of 13 residues. Looked up from germline, CDR1 is SGHRS and CDR2 is YFSETQ. V lost 7 bases to trimming and J lost 2 bases, with 12 bases between them. CDR3 sequence: CASSVADQETQYF. In nucleotides, the CDR3 is TGCGCCAGCTCAGTGGCGGATCAAGAGACCCAGTACTTC.

This sequence joins TRBV6-5 and TRBJ1-3; D gene uncertain. Trimming shortened V by 7 bases and J by 0 bases, and 10 bases separated the two germline ends. This CDR3 is 14 amino acids long. Germline values: CDR1 MNHEY, CDR2 SVGAGI. CDR3 in amino acids: CASTLPGSGNTIYF. CDR3 nucleotide sequence: TGTGCCAGCACCTTGCCCGGCTCTGGAAACACCATATATTTT.

This clone was observed a handful of times. The same CDR3 also results from other DNA sequences found in this sample. The DNA for the CDR3 is TGTGCCTGGAGTGGGCAGGGGGACTCACCCCTCCACTTT. It codes for CAWSGQGDSPLHF. This chain links TRBV30 with TRBJ1-6, with TRBD1 matching 7 bases. Trimming took 1 base from V and 10 from J; bases not matched to a gene: 4. Germline lookup yields CDR1 GTSNPN and CDR2 SVGIG (reference sequence). CDR3 length: 13 residues. The full variable domain, its missing parts supplied by reference TRBV30 and TRBJ1-6, is SQTIHQWPATLVQPVGSPLSLECTVEGTSNPNLYWYRQAAGRGLQLLFYSVGIGQISSEVPQNLSASRPQDRQFILSSKKLLLSDSGFYLCAWSGQGDSPLHFGNGTRLTVT.

This sequence joins TRBV18 and TRBJ2-3; possibly TRBD2 for D (6 bases). Trimming removed 3 bases at V and 4 bases at J, with 8 bases between. Germline V gene sequence: CDR1 KGHSH, CDR2 LQKENI. CDR3 length: 13 residues. The CDR3 DNA reads TGTGCCAGCTCACCGGGACTTTCAGATACGCAGTATTTT. Translated, it gives CASSPGLSDTQYF. The full variable domain, its missing parts supplied by reference TRBV18 and TRBJ2-3, is NAGVMQNPRHLVRRRGQEARLRCSPMKGHSHVYWYRQLPEEGLKFMVYLQKENIIDESGMPKERFSAEFPKEGPSILRIQQVVRGDSAAYFCASSPGLSDTQYFGPGTRLTVL.

This clone has just a few counts. The chain employs TRBV9 and TRBJ2-5, with D perhaps TRBD2 (5 bases). Trimming cost V 4 bases and J 5 bases, with 15 bases left between them. The CDR3 consists of 14 residues. CDR1 and CDR2 from the germline V gene are SGDLS and YYNGEE. Here the CDR3 DNA reads TGTGCCAGCAGCCCCTGGACGGAGGCGGAGACCCAGTACTTC. It codes for CASSPWTEAETQYF. The whole variable domain, filled in from reference TRBV9 and TRBJ2-5, reads DSGVTQTPKHLITATGQRVTLRCSPRSGDLSVYWYQQSLDQGLQFLIQYYNGEERAKGNILERFSAQQFPDLHSELNLSSLELGDSALYFCASSPWTEAETQYFGPGTRLLVL.

The chain couples TRBV2 to TRBJ2-5; 15 nucleotides match TRBD2. The CDR3 contains 17 residues. V lost 6 bases to trimming and J lost 4 bases; unmatched junction nucleotides: 9. Germline V lookup: CDR1 SNHLY, CDR2 FYNNEI. The CDR3 is CASRLFGLAGGRETQYF. The CDR3 DNA reads as TGTGCCAGCAGACTGTTTGGACTAGCGGGGGGGCGAGAGACCCAGTACTTC.

The chain recombines TRBV9 with TRBJ1-1, with D perhaps matching TRBD1 (6 bases). With 0 bases removed from V and 2 bases from J, the gap between germline ends came to 11 bases. Germline V lookup: CDR1 SGDLS, CDR2 YYNGEE. The CDR3 is made up of 15 amino acids. The chain's CDR3 is CASSVVPGANTEAFF. The CDR3 coding sequence is TGTGCCAGCAGCGTAGTACCGGGGGCTAACACTGAAGCTTTCTTT. Complete variable domain (other parts from reference TRBV9 and TRBJ1-1): DSGVTQTPKHLITATGQRVTLRCSPRSGDLSVYWYQQSLDQGLQFLIQYYNGEERAKGNILERFSAQQFPDLHSELNLSSLELGDSALYFCASSVVPGANTEAFFGQGTRLTVV.

This clone was counted only a few times. The junction differs from germline at one of its ends, possibly a read error. The CDR3 spells CASSHSEKETQYF. CDR3 DNA sequence: TGTGCCAGCAGTCACTCAGAAAAAGAGACCCAGTACTTC. V gene TRBV6-5 combines with J gene TRBJ2-5; D is ambiguous. The CDR3 loop spans 13 amino acids. CDR1 and CDR2 from the germline V gene are MNHEY and SVGAGI.

This clone was counted between two and nine times. The same CDR3 is also encoded by other DNA sequences in this sample. The chain combines TRBV10-3 with TRBJ2-1; D is undetermined. CDR3 size: 13 residues. V lost 3 bases and J 5 bases, leaving 8 bases between the germline ends. Per germline, CDR1 ENHRY and CDR2 SYGVKD. For the CDR3, the DNA is TGTGCCATCAGTGAACGACCCGACAATGAGCAGTTCTTC. Translating it yields CAISERPDNEQFF.

This clone has more than one count but fewer than ten. The rearrangement joins TRBV29-1 to TRBJ2-7, with D tentatively TRBD1 (6 bases). V lost 7 bases and J 2 bases, leaving 9 bases between the germline ends. In germline, CDR1 is SQVTM, CDR2 ANQGSEA. CDR3 length: 11 residues. The CDR3 DNA reads TGCAGCGCGGGACAAACCTACGAGCAGTACTTC. Its translation: CSAGQTYEQYF.

Concerning this clone: Other nucleotide sequences in the sample specify the same CDR3. V usage is TRBV9 and J usage is TRBJ1-1, with a tentative D call TRBD1 (5 bases). CDR1 and CDR2 (germline): SGDLS, YYNGEE. The CDR3 has 13 residues. The V end lost 3 bases, the J end lost 0 bases, and 6 bases lay between the germline ends. CDR3 in DNA: TGTGCCAGCAGCGCGACAGTGAACACTGAAGCTTTCTTT. This sequence encodes CASSATVNTEAFF.

Only a few counts were recorded for this clone. The chain couples TRBV7-9 to TRBJ2-2; TRBD1 is a possible D gene (5 bases). V lost 11 bases and J lost 4, with 11 bases in between. The CDR3 contains 12 residues. Germline CDR1 reads SEHNR; CDR2 reads FQNEAQ (reference sequence). CDR3 nucleotide sequence: TGTGCCGGACCCAGGGTCACCGGGGAGCTGTTTTTT. Translating it yields CAGPRVTGELFF.

This rearrangement joins TRBV10-3 to TRBJ2-7; the D gene is possibly TRBD1 (5 bases). Germline loops: CDR1 ENHRY, CDR2 SYGVKD. The V end lost 10 bases, the J end lost 4 bases, and 14 bases lay between the germline ends. The length of the CDR3 is 12 residues. The CDR3 loop reads CATREQEYEQYF. The CDR3 region has the DNA TGTGCCACGAGAGAACAGGAATACGAGCAGTACTTC.

This clone has a handful of counts. V usage is TRBV18 and J usage is TRBJ2-5; the match to TRBD2 covers 10 bases. This CDR3 is built from 15 residues. The V gene end was trimmed by 0 bases and the J gene end by 5 bases; junction bases not matched to a gene: 3. The germline CDR1 and CDR2 sequences are KGHSH and LQKENI. CDR3 sequence: CASSPPSSGGETQYF. In DNA form, the CDR3 reads TGTGCCAGCTCACCACCGTCTAGCGGGGGCGAGACCCAGTACTTC.

V usage is TRBV27 and J usage is TRBJ1-5; no firm D call. Germline assignment: CDR1 MNHEY and CDR2 SMNVEV (reference sequence). Trimming shortened V by 3 bases and J by 1 base, and 7 bases separated the two germline ends. CDR3 size: 14 residues. The CDR3 coding sequence is TGTGCCAGCAGTTTGTTAAGGAGCAATCAGCCCCAGCATTTT. This sequence encodes CASSLLRSNQPQHF.

The V gene is TRBV11-2, the J gene TRBJ2-5; 9 nucleotides agree with TRBD2. Germline V gene sequence: CDR1 SGHAT, CDR2 FQNNGV. The CDR3 loop spans 16 amino acids. Losses at the gene ends were 5 bases for V and 5 bases for J; bases not matched to a gene: 12. CDR3 region: CASSPALAGLGETQYF. CDR3 DNA sequence: TGTGCCAGCAGCCCGGCCCTAGCGGGGCTAGGGGAGACCCAGTACTTC.

This chain joins TRBV10-3 and TRBJ1-6; D possibly corresponds to TRBD1 (5 bases). In germline, CDR1 is ENHRY, CDR2 SYGVKD. The germline V and J ends were trimmed by 11 bases and 8 bases, with 19 bases remaining between them. The length of the CDR3 is 14 residues. DNA for the CDR3: TGTGCCTCCTCGGGGCGACGGGGCGATTCACCCCTCCACTTT. Translation gives CASSGRRGDSPLHF.

The J gene is TRBJ1-2, the V gene TRBV30; D is unclear. The CDR3 contains 15 residues. Germline CDR1 is GTSNPN and CDR2 is SVGIG (reference sequence). V lost 0 bases, J lost 4 bases, and 15 bases lay in between. The CDR3, as DNA: TGTGCCTGGAGTGTAGTGGGCAGCGGGTTCTATGGCTACACCTTC. Its protein is CAWSVVGSGFYGYTF. The whole variable domain, remainder taken from reference TRBV30 and TRBJ1-2, is SQTIHQWPATLVQPVGSPLSLECTVEGTSNPNLYWYRQAAGRGLQLLFYSVGIGQISSEVPQNLSASRPQDRQFILSSKKLLLSDSGFYLCAWSVVGSGFYGYTFGSGTRLTVV.

The chain carries TRBV13 and TRBJ2-5; no clear D gene. The germline V gene has CDR1 PRHDT and CDR2 FYEKMQ (reference sequence). V lost 1 base and J 2 bases, leaving 11 bases between the germline ends. The CDR3 loop spans 15 amino acids. Here the CDR3 reads CASSLASKEQETQYF. The CDR3 DNA is TGTGCCAGCAGCTTAGCGTCTAAGGAGCAAGAGACCCAGTACTTC.

The sample holds a few counts of this clone. The chain uses TRBV7-2 and TRBJ1-6, with 9 bases aligning to TRBD1. Per germline, CDR1 SGHTA and CDR2 FQGNSA. This CDR3 has 15 amino acids. V dropped 6 bases and J dropped 9; count of bases not matched to a gene: 9. The CDR3 spells CASRSYGTGTSPLHF. CDR3 sequence (DNA): TGTGCCAGCAGGTCCTACGGGACAGGGACTTCACCCCTCCACTTT. Looking up the rest from reference TRBV7-2 and TRBJ1-6 gives the full variable domain: GAGVSQSPSNKVTEKGKDVELRCDPISGHTALYWYRQSLGQGLEFLIYFQGNSAPDKSGLPSDRFSAERTGGSVSTLTIQRTQQEDSAVYLCASRSYGTGTSPLHFGNGTRLTVT.

This clone was seen only a few times. The chain combines TRBV6-5 with TRBJ2-5; TRBD2 aligns across 9 bases. The CDR3 extends over 15 amino acids. Germline loops: CDR1 MNHEY, CDR2 SVGAGI. J was trimmed by 5 bases and V by 6 bases; bases with no gene match: 10. The CDR3 sequence is CASSRGGAVWETQYF. The CDR3 DNA follows: TGTGCCAGCAGCCGCGGGGGGGCCGTGTGGGAGACCCAGTACTTC.

As DNA, the CDR3 is TGCGCCAGCAGAGACAGGGTGCGAAACTCTGGAAACACCATATATTTT. Amino acid sequence: CASRDRVRNSGNTIYF. The J gene is TRBJ1-3, the V gene TRBV23-1; TRBD1 aligns across 7 bases. TRBV23-1 is noted as an ORF with a role that remains uncertain. V gave up 6 bases and J gave up 0 bases; unmatched junction bases: 8. This CDR3 spans 16 amino acids.

This clone has only a few counts. The genes are TRBV2 and TRBJ1-1; D possibly corresponds to TRBD1 (6 bases). V was shortened by 3 bases and J by 3 bases, with 11 bases between the two germline ends. From germline, CDR1 is SNHLY and CDR2 FYNNEI. The CDR3 covers 14 residues. The chain's CDR3 is CASSDRQEYTEAFF. The CDR3 coding sequence is TGTGCCAGCAGTGATAGACAGGAATACACTGAAGCTTTCTTT.

The chain has TRBV7-6 and TRBJ2-5; unclear D gene. The germline CDR1 and CDR2 sequences are SGHVS and FNYEAQ. The CDR3 consists of 15 residues. The V gene lost 5 bases and the J gene lost 5 bases, with 18 bases spanning the gap. The CDR3 loop is CASSPMYGFQETQYF. In nucleotides, the CDR3 is TGTGCCAGCAGCCCAATGTATGGGTTTCAGGAGACCCAGTACTTC.